This TCR beta chain derives from a study of low-dose radiotherapy and immunotherapy resistance in tumors (dated by TCRdb to the early 2020s). In terms of the full investigation: Patients in Cohort 1 were given 0.5 Gy per fraction every 2 weeks, and the prescribed total PTV dose was 6.5 Gy. Patients were given nivolumab as a 240 mg flat dose every two weeks and ipilimumab at 1 mg/kg every six weeks, with both drugs delivered intravenously. Eight patients were included in the translational analysis: three from the first dose cohort and the first five from the second dose cohort. In Cohort 2, 1 Gy per fraction was delivered every two weeks, for a total of 13 Gy over 26 weeks. Every two weeks, patients got intravenous cyclophosphamide at 200 mg/m2, given one day ahead of each radiation and immunotherapy administration. The trial did not randomize participants into treatment groups. Aspirin 300 mg was taken orally once daily by patients for four cycles, starting on cycle 1 day 1.

Many counts were recorded for this clonotype. There is no known antigen for this receptor. Base qualities are not at hand, and no much larger clone is one base apart. The listed sequencing device is Illumina HiSeq 2500. Superscript III and a set of TRAV- and TRBV-specific primers were used to synthesize first-strand cDNA, so that both TCRalpha and TCRbeta chains were covered. TCRs were amplified with Phusion for roughly 20 PCR cycles using a constant-region primer together with the adapter attached to the V primers. Amplification of the isolated mRNA was done with the MessageAmp II aRNA Amplification Kit, which involved a roughly 15-hour in vitro transcription at 37 degrees C. mRNA for TCR sequencing was isolated with the Dynabeads mRNA DIRECT Purification Kit. Indexed Illumina adapters were added in a second approximately 25-cycle Phusion PCR, and the resulting products were purified with AMPure XP beads. The original methods were these. Using custom Perl scripts, TCR sequences that encoded the same protein were pooled, out-of-frame sequences were dropped, and the abundance of each clonotype was calculated. TCR sequences supported by only a single read were excluded from analysis. Shannon entropy, Gini index, clonality, richness, and the frequency of TCRs shared between repertoires were included as repertoire metrics. TCRdb reworked the public reads: Q25 trimming with fastp, MiXCR clone assembly, productive beta chains retained. For every CDR3 protein sequence, its rows merge into one entry that carries the most common genes and DNA. The V and J calls and clone size come from TCRdb's table, not from the authors' own analysis. For this sample the table gives around 80,000 distinct CDR3 sequences, of which around 17% were detected only once. Together, the top ten hold less than 1.5% of the sample.

Trimming costs V 0 bases and J 6 bases, and their ends lie 8 bases apart. Inclusive of the bounding cysteine and phenylalanine, the CDR3 is 12 residues long. Only the CDR3 portion is preserved as DNA: 36 bases, with reading frame beginning at the first base. CDR1 and CDR2, looked up from the germline V gene (reference sequence), are GTSNPN and SVGIG. The label giving this sample's time point can be read as: after trial treatment. Sample treatment or condition, as interpreted from the label and publication: LDRT plus nivolumab, ipilimumab, low-dose cyclophosphamide and aspirin (RACIN trial). The donors took part in RACIN, a single-arm, phase I, dose-escalation trial that combined nivolumab, ipilimumab, aspirin, low-dose cyclophosphamide and low-dose radiotherapy. Eligible patients had advanced, TIL-negative solid tumors.

This receptor was identified in a male donor with prostate cancer. The sample consisted of PBMCs, taken after low-dose radiotherapy plus immunotherapy. This receptor chain uses TRBV30 and TRBJ1-1, with the D gene too uncertain to name. In nucleotide form, the sequence is TGTGCCTGGAGTGTAGTGGGCCCTGAAGCTTTCTTT. Its translation reads: CAWSVVGPEAFF.